This T cell receptor beta chain is drawn from a study of shared clonotypes between healthy human individuals. Study-level results: Clonotypes shared by all four sorted-subset donors had higher generation probabilities than non-shared clonotypes.

The table lists this clone with a count of one. Its antigen is still unknown. Here immunoSEQ multiplex PCR was the method, and the copy in TCRdb shows in-frame clones only, minus some. The sample gives roughly 300,000 clones, roughly 84% of which show up once; roughly 15% is in the top ten. Looked up from germline, CDR1 is MNHEY and CDR2 is SMNVEV (reference sequence). With 3 bases removed from V and 3 bases from J, the gap between germline ends came to 10 bases. This CDR3 contains 14 residues. The receptor was isolated from a man younger than 35 in good health. This rearrangement joins TRBV27 to TRBJ2-3; possible D gene TRBD2, 6 bases. Sequencing input: memory CD8+ T cells sorted from blood. Subset of the sample: CD45RO+ cells pooled with CCR7-negative TemRA cells. The chain's CDR3 is CASSFGSSTDTQYF. CDR3 nucleotides: TGTGCCAGCAGTTTCGGGAGCTCGACAGATACGCAGTATTTT.